Listed below are T cell receptor beta chains from one sample, sequenced in a study of identical twins. In TCRdb, the 5' RACE reads were re-called with MiXCR into one record per CDR3 protein. Of 1,800,000 or so distinct CDR3 sequences in the sample, 25% to 35% were seen once. Sequenced material: cord blood. Source of these receptors: a newborn girl in good health. Both conserved end residues are trimmed from each CDR3.

v_call	j_call	cdr3_length	cdr3_aa
TRBV12-5	TRBJ2-1	15	ASGNRPSSGGWYEQF
TRBV10-3	TRBJ2-1	14	AIAGTSGTSYNEQF
TRBV24-1	TRBJ2-2	13	ATSDLVVNTGELF
TRBV28	TRBJ1-2	13	ASSLGDLQDYGYT
TRBV4-2	TRBJ1-2	11	ASSPPSGGGYT
TRBV9	TRBJ1-1	14	ASSVGTGQLNTEAF
TRBV28	TRBJ1-6	14	ASRFTPGQENSPLH
TRBV28	TRBJ2-3	12	ASSLGQLTDTQY
TRBV4-2	TRBJ1-5	14	ASSQPQGRGNQPQH
TRBV5-1	TRBJ2-1	12	ASSWGGRDNEQF
TRBV20-1	TRBJ1-1	11	SAIDTLNTEAF
TRBV24-1	TRBJ2-3	11	ATSDISTDTQY
TRBV9	TRBJ2-7	13	ASSPSSGVRYEQY
TRBV20-1	TRBJ2-1	16	SANRLWWEGPSYNEQF
TRBV14	TRBJ2-2	11	ASSQVWSGELF
TRBV9	TRBJ2-1	15	ASSVDWGLAAFNEQF
TRBV7-6	TRBJ1-4	10	ASSLLRDSLF
TRBV11-1	TRBJ1-2	14	ASSRKQGDAIYGYT
TRBV12-3/TRBV12-4	TRBJ1-5	17	ASQGQEVRGRRSDQPQH
TRBV18	TRBJ2-7	11	ASSPDFSYEQY
TRBV29-1	TRBJ2-2	13	SVPRQGEGTGELF
TRBV3-1	TRBJ2-5	12	ASSQLGSQETQY
TRBV6-1	TRBJ1-1	14	ASSEGVLRMDTEAF
TRBV7-7	TRBJ2-5	14	ASSLDRTSGRNEQY
TRBV29-1	TRBJ2-5	10	SVRTIQETQY
TRBV7-9	TRBJ1-1	9	ASSFASEAF
TRBV4-1	TRBJ1-4	15	ASSQQGQAFPNEKLF
TRBV5-1	TRBJ1-5	13	ASSPDGYSNQPQH